This T cell receptor (beta chain) was captured by sequencing in a study of human T cells and chemical hapten exposure (dated by TCRdb to 2020 to 2023). Study-wide context: For sensitization, 2% DPC in acetone was applied to a roughly 2 cm by roughly 2 cm area of upper inner arm skin. Patch testing was done on the upper back using Finn chambers containing 0.01% DPC, and results were scored after 6 days according to International Contact Dermatitis Research Group standards. Blood samples were taken from patients before sensitization (week 0) and then at 2, 6 and about 24 weeks after DPC sensitization. Patients additionally received weekly therapeutic DPC doses to the scalp throughout the approximately 25-week study period. Blood for TCR sequencing was provided by twenty-nine alopecia patients at one to four time points (pre-sensitization, 2, 6 and 24 weeks). The study tracked peripheral blood TCR repertoire changes in vivo during primary and secondary sensitization to the hapten diphenylcyclopropenone (DPC) in alopecia patients. Most of the patients in the cohort were female, and the cohort covered alopecia areata with under or over 50% scalp involvement, alopecia totalis and alopecia universalis. Libraries were pooled for sequencing, and variation in per-sample TCR yields was attributed mainly to small differences in library volumes within the pool. What the research found in general, with its limitations: After repeated subsampling, the strength of the expansion versus patch-test correlation and the threshold at which it became significant changed. Significantly more large CDR3 similarity clusters were formed by expanded TCRs than by pre-sensitization or healthy control sets, consistent with antigen-driven responses. All patients had alopecia, a presumed autoimmune disease, so their immune response might differ from that of healthy individuals. Patch test score correlated positively with the number of PT1 expanded TCRs, reaching significance at thresholds 8, 16 and 32 but not at 4. DPC sensitization did not change how many TCRs were above 1 in 1000 frequency, and no evidence was found of alterations in global repertoire structure.

Looking up the germline V gene yields CDR1 SQVTM and CDR2 ANQGSEA. V and J lose 4 bases and 7 bases, and a span of 11 bases separates them. Spanning cysteine to phenylalanine, the CDR3 consists of 11 amino acids. Of all the DNA, just the CDR3 is kept, 33 bases in frame from base 1. The sample's time point label, decoded: pre-sensitization, week 0. What the treatment or condition label conveys for this sample: therapeutic diphenylcyclopropenone sensitization with weekly scalp DPC. At every patch-test visit, the blood draw took place before the patch test was put on. To be eligible, patients had to be aged 18 to 70, diagnosed with alopecia and judged suitable for DPC therapy, while pregnant patients were excluded. Unfractionated whole blood was collected in Tempus Blood RNA tubes, and total RNA was extracted from that blood. This clonotype has ten or more counts. The specificity of this receptor is unknown. Per-base qualities were not stored, and no clone one base away is much larger.

Libraries were made using RACE. Sequencing was performed on a NextSeq 500. During library preparation, unique molecular identifiers were attached to individual cDNA molecules so that TCRs could be counted quantitatively and reproducibly. Each blood RNA sample was used to sequence both TCR alpha and TCR beta chains. The source study handled its data this way. A median of roughly 98,000 TCRs per sample was observed, with a range of 23,224 to 690,600. V, J and CDR3 annotation of the TCR reads was performed with the Decombinator software suite. For the PS versus PT1 abundance plots, all samples were subsampled to the same number of TCRs (28,000). TCRs were defined as expanded if absent before sensitization and observed at least eight times at the 2-week time point. TCRdb reprocessed the public reads (quality trimming at Q25 with fastp, clone calling with MiXCR) and kept in-frame beta chains. Each CDR3 protein gets just one entry, which takes the most common genes and DNA from the rows behind it. The V and J calls shown here were made by TCRdb, not taken from the authors' results. The sample records around 300,000 distinct CDR3 sequences, 4.5% to 7% of which are singletons. Jointly, the top ten make up 7% to 10% of the sample.

Sequences were derived from whole blood, sampled in connection with sensitization to the hapten diphenylcyclopropenone (DPC). The chain was built from TRBV29-1 and TRBJ2-7; the D segment cannot be called with confidence. The sequence was obtained from a woman under 30 with alopecia areata. Some clones in this sample may be carry-over from other donors' samples. CDR3 region: CSVAINHEQYF. In nucleotides, the sequence is TGCAGCGTTGCTATAAACCATGAGCAGTACTTC.